What follows are 8 T cell receptor beta chains derived from one specimen sequenced in a study of identical twins. TCRdb analysed the 5' RACE reads with MiXCR anew, one entry per CDR3 protein. The data contain about 520,000 distinct CDR3 sequences, around 20% of them seen just once; the ten biggest clones take up around 0.9%. This sample also belongs to another study, concerning T cells expressing NK-cell markers.

Sequenced material: CD4+ T cells sorted from blood. The receptors shown here come from a woman aged 18-29 years in good health.

This clonotype was recorded many times. DNA for the CDR3: TGTGCCATCAGTTTGACAGGCTACGAGCAGTACTTC. Protein sequence: CAISLTGYEQYF. The chain recombines TRBV10-3 with TRBJ2-7, with TRBD1 as a possible D gene (6 bases). The CDR3 length is 12 residues. Germline lookup yields CDR1 ENHRY and CDR2 SYGVKD. The V end lost 5 bases, the J end lost 3 bases, and 8 bases lay between the germline ends.

V usage is TRBV30 and J usage is TRBJ2-3; 9 bases fit TRBD2. The CDR3 covers 11 residues. Germline-derived CDR1 and CDR2 are GTSNPN and SVGIG (reference sequence). V lost 5 bases and J lost 6; bases outside the gene matches: 0. CDR3 sequence (DNA): TGTGCCTGGGCGGGAGGGGATACGCAGTATTTT. Amino acid sequence: CAWAGGDTQYF. The complete variable domain, with remaining parts taken from reference TRBV30 and TRBJ2-3, reads SQTIHQWPATLVQPVGSPLSLECTVEGTSNPNLYWYRQAAGRGLQLLFYSVGIGQISSEVPQNLSASRPQDRQFILSSKKLLLSDSGFYLCAWAGGDTQYFGPGTRLTVL.

The genes are TRBV12-3 or TRBV12-4 and TRBJ2-3; D gene unclear. The V gene lost 6 bases and the J gene lost 2 bases, with 12 bases spanning the gap. The CDR3 loop spans 14 amino acids. The DNA of the CDR3 is TGTGCCAGCAGATTGGTGGGGAACACAGATACGCAGTATTTT. This translates into CASRLVGNTDTQYF.

The CDR3 nucleotides read TGCAGCGTTAGTAGGGGCAGGGCGAACACTGAAGCTTTCTTT. Amino acid sequence: CSVSRGRANTEAFF. This chain uses TRBV29-1 with TRBJ1-1; the D gene is possibly TRBD1 (5 bases). The length of the CDR3 is 14 residues. The V gene's germline CDR1 is SQVTM and CDR2 ANQGSEA. V shed 5 bases and J shed 1 base, with 14 bases lying between them. The full variable domain, in which reference TRBV29-1 and TRBJ1-1 provide the parts outside the CDR3, is SAVISQKPSRDICQRGTSLTIQCQVDSQVTMMFWYRQQPGQSLTLIATANQGSEATYESGFVIDKFPISRPNLTFSTLTVSNMSPEDSSIYLCSVSRGRANTEAFFGQGTRLTVV.

This clonotype was seen a few times. The chain combines TRBV12-3 or TRBV12-4 with TRBJ2-1, with D tentatively TRBD2 (7 bases). Deletions cut 2 bases from V and 0 bases from J, with 14 bases between. The CDR3 loop spans 17 amino acids. CDR3 amino acids: CASSLRVGGPSYNEQFF. CDR3 DNA sequence: TGTGCCAGCAGTTTACGGGTGGGGGGGCCCTCCTACAATGAGCAGTTCTTC.

This rearrangement joins TRBV20-1 to TRBJ2-3, with TRBD2 matching over 7 bases. Germline V gene lookup returns CDR1 DFQATT and CDR2 SNEGSKA (reference sequence). The CDR3 runs 15 residues. The junction had 11 bases not matched to a gene; V was cut back by 6 bases and J by 2 bases. In DNA, the CDR3 is TGCAGTGCCCTCGGAGGTGCGGGAGACACAGATACGCAGTATTTT. Translated: CSALGGAGDTDTQYF.

The chain couples TRBV7-8 to TRBJ2-3; the D is unclear. The CDR3 is 16 residues long. Germline CDR1 and CDR2: SGHVS and FQNEAQ. Trimming pared 3 bases from V and 2 bases from J, leaving 15 bases between. The CDR3 sequence: CASSLMFQSLTDTQYF. Written as DNA, the CDR3 is TGTGCCAGCAGCTTGATGTTCCAGTCACTCACAGATACGCAGTATTTT.

This clonotype was counted at least ten times. The chain employs TRBV25-1 and TRBJ2-1, with D maybe TRBD1 (5 bases). This CDR3 is built from 11 residues. CDR1 and CDR2 from the germline V gene are MGHDK and SYGVNS. The V and J ends lost 11 bases and 9 bases respectively, with 14 bases between them. In nucleotides, the CDR3 is TGTGCCGCGAGACATCAGGGTGAGCAGTTCTTC. Its protein is CAARHQGEQFF.